Listed below are T cell receptor beta chains from one sample, sequenced in a study of cytomegalovirus exposure and HLA in healthy donors. Some clones are missing from TCRdb's copy, which holds only in-frame ones; the method was immunoSEQ multiplex PCR. Among under 150,000 clones, about 85% were seen once, and the ten largest hold more than 1.5%. The sample consisted of PBMCs. These receptors all stem from a boy aged 5-17 years in good health and CMV-seronegative. CDR3s include the opening cysteine and the closing phenylalanine or tryptophan. A D gene is named only where the DNA matches it firmly. Not all rows give a size; the values are once, few, many and, for expanded clones, a class.

TRBV13	TRBJ1-2	-	-	TGTGCCAGCAGCTTACGAGTAGAGGGCTTCTATGGCTACACCTTC	CASSLRVEGFYGYTF
TRBV6-5	TRBJ1-2	-	-	TGTGCCAGCAGAGCCGGGGGGGAGGGTGGCTACACCTTC	CASRAGGEGGYTF
TRBV9	TRBJ1-2	few	-	TGTGCCAGCAGCGTAGAAGGCAGGGTCGACTATGGCTACACCTTC	CASSVEGRVDYGYTF
TRBV5-6	TRBJ1-5	few	-	TGTGCCAGCAGCTTGGGACGCGGAATAAATCAGCCCCAGCATTTT	CASSLGRGINQPQHF
TRBV5-6	TRBJ1-1	-	-	TGTGCCAGCAAGGTTGATGAACAGGGGAACACTGAAGCTTTCTTT	CASKVDEQGNTEAFF
TRBV9	TRBJ2-3	-	TRBD2	TGTGCCAGCAGCGCAGTACTAGCGGGGGGTTCAGATACGCAGTATTTT	CASSAVLAGGSDTQYF
TRBV19	TRBJ1-2	-	-	TGTGCCAGTAGCCCGCCCGACAGCTTTTATGGCTACACCTTC	CASSPPDSFYGYTF
TRBV9	TRBJ2-1	-	-	TGTGCCAGCAGCGCCCACTTGTCCTACAATGAGCAGTTCTTC	CASSAHLSYNEQFF
TRBV19	TRBJ1-2	-	-	TGTGCCAGTAGAAGAGACATATCCGATGGCTACACCTTC	CASRRDISDGYTF
TRBV9	TRBJ1-1	-	-	TGTGCCAGCAGCCCCCACACAGGGATGAACACTGAAGCTTTCTTT	CASSPHTGMNTEAFF
TRBV14	TRBJ1-5	few	TRBD1	TGTGCCAGCAGCCAAACAGGGGGCCGATACAATCAGCCCCAGCATTTT	CASSQTGGRYNQPQHF
TRBV25-1	TRBJ2-3	-	TRBD2	TGTGCCAGCAGGGGTGGACTAGCATGGCTCACAGATACGCAGTATTTT	CASRGGLAWLTDTQYF
TRBV7-4	TRBJ2-5	-	TRBD2	TGTGCCAGCAGCCCCCGGACTAGCGGGGATCAAGAGACCCAGTACTTC	CASSPRTSGDQETQYF
TRBV7-2	TRBJ1-2	-	-	TGTGCCAGCAGCCTGAGACAGGCCACCTTCGCTGGCTACCCCTTC	CASSLRQATFAGYPF
TRBV11-2	TRBJ1-2	-	-	TGTGCCAGCAGCTTAGCGCACAGAAACTATGGCTACACCTTC	CASSLAHRNYGYTF
TRBV7-8	TRBJ1-2	-	TRBD1	TGTGCCAGCAGCCCGGACAGGAACTACTATGGCTACACCTTC	CASSPDRNYYGYTF
TRBV27	TRBJ2-7	-	-	TGTGCCAGCAGTTTAAGGCTCGTATCTAGCGACTCCTACGAGCAGTACTTC	CASSLRLVSSDSYEQYF
TRBV6-1	TRBJ2-1	few	TRBD2	TGTGCCAGCAGTGAAGTATTGGGCGGGAGCTCCTACAATGAGCAGTTCTTC	CASSEVLGGSSYNEQFF
TRBV7-8	TRBJ1-1	-	-	TGTGCCAGCAGCTTAATGGGCGACAGACCGAACACTGAAGCTTTCTTT	CASSLMGDRPNTEAFF
TRBV10-1	TRBJ1-5	-	-	TGCGCCAGCAGTGAGTGGCGGTACACTCAGCCCCAGCATTTT	CASSEWRYTQPQHF
TRBV9	TRBJ2-1	-	-	TGTGCCAGCAGCGTAGTTCTCAGGCCTTTGGACAATGAGCAGTTCTTC	CASSVVLRPLDNEQFF
TRBV7-2	TRBJ1-1	-	-	TGTGCCAGCAGCTTAGGTAAAATGAACACTGAAGCTTTCTTT	CASSLGKMNTEAFF
TRBV19	TRBJ1-4	-	-	TGTGCCAGTAGTATAGTTGGAGGGCGGGAGGAAAAACTGTTTTTT	CASSIVGGREEKLFF
TRBV18	TRBJ1-4	few	TRBD1	TGTGCCAGCTCATGGGACAGGGAAAAACTGTTTTTT	CASSWDREKLFF
TRBV29-1	TRBJ2-3	-	-	TGCAGCGTTGATACAGGACACACAGATACGCAGTATTTT	CSVDTGHTDTQYF
TRBV4-3	TRBJ1-4	-	TRBD1	TGCGCCAGCAGCTCGGGACAGGGATATGAAAAACTGTTTTTT	CASSSGQGYEKLFF
TRBV7-2	TRBJ2-1	-	-	TGTGCCAGCAGCTCGCAATGGACAGTTCTCTACAATGAGCAGTTCTTC	CASSSQWTVLYNEQFF
TRBV9	TRBJ1-1	-	-	TGTGCCAGCAGCGTAGATGGACAGCCGAACACTGAAGCTTTCTTT	CASSVDGQPNTEAFF
TRBV19	TRBJ1-5	-	-	TGTGCCAGTAGTACCGGGGATCAGCCCCAGCATTTT	CASSTGDQPQHF
TRBV29-1	TRBJ1-1	few	-	TGCAGCGTTGAACTTGAAGCTTTCTTT	CSVELEAFF
TRBV10-3	TRBJ2-1	-	TRBD1	TGTGCCATCGGGGACAGGGACTATGAGCAGTTCTTC	CAIGDRDYEQFF